This is a list of T cell receptor beta chains from one sample in a study of blood T cell repertoires in COVID-19. Only in-frame clones appear in the TCRdb table, and some are missing; sequencing was by immunoSEQ multiplex PCR. The sample has some 230,000 clones, 80% to 90% seen once. The specimen sequenced was PBMCs or T cells enriched from blood (not recorded which). These receptors were collected from a woman under 30 in a cohort exposed to, infected with or recovered from COVID-19 (not recorded which). The CDR3 runs from the conserved cysteine through the conserved F or W. Each record gives: J gene, clone size, D gene, V gene, CDR3 protein, CDR3 DNA. A D gene is named only where the DNA matches it firmly. Only some rows state a clone size, as once, few, many or a class for expanded clones.

TRBJ2-2 - - TRBV4-1 CASSQGRNTGELFF TGCGCCAGCAGCCAGGGGCGGAACACCGGGGAGCTGTTTTTT
TRBJ2-3 once TRBD1 TRBV5-8 CASSLPRTGRTDTQYF TGTGCCAGCAGCTTGCCCCGGACAGGGCGCACAGATACGCAGTATTTT
TRBJ1-1 - - TRBV29-1 CSVASLGTEAFF TGCAGCGTTGCAAGTCTCGGGACTGAAGCTTTCTTT
TRBJ2-3 - TRBD2 TRBV2 CASSTGTSGRATDTQYF TGTGCCAGCAGTACCGGGACTAGCGGGAGGGCCACAGATACGCAGTATTTT
TRBJ2-3 - - TRBV19 CASSILASSVDTQYF TGTGCCAGTAGTATTTTGGCTAGTTCGGTAGATACGCAGTATTTT
TRBJ1-2 once - TRBV16 CASSHSDTQAGGYTF TGTGCCAGCAGCCATTCCGACACGCAGGCGGGTGGCTACACCTTC
TRBJ1-5 - - TRBV10-3 CAISPRGGNQPQHF TGTGCCATCAGTCCCCGGGGAGGCAATCAGCCCCAGCATTTT
TRBJ1-3 - - TRBV3-1/TRBV3-2 CASSQRDSGNTIYF TGTGCCAGCAGCCAACGGGACTCTGGAAACACCATATATTTT
TRBJ2-3 - - TRBV12-1 CASSFLQPCSRDTQYF TGTGCCAGCAGCTTTCTACAGCCATGTTCACGGGATACGCAGTATTTT
TRBJ2-3 - TRBD2 TRBV7-9 CASSSHWRETTDTQYF TGTGCCAGCAGCAGCCATTGGCGGGAGACCACAGATACGCAGTATTTT
TRBJ1-1 - - TRBV15 CATSRGLDLNTEAFF TGTGCCACCAGCAGGGGGCTAGACTTGAACACTGAAGCTTTCTTT
TRBJ1-5 - - TRBV7-9 CASSSRGSQPQHF TGTGCCAGCAGCTCAAGGGGGAGTCAGCCCCAGCATTTT
TRBJ2-7 once TRBD2 TRBV30 CAWSAREPSYEQYF TGTGCCTGGAGTGCGCGGGAGCCCTCCTACGAGCAGTACTTC
TRBJ2-1 - TRBD2 TRBV7-9 CASSLALTSWESSYNEQFF TGTGCCAGCAGCTTGGCCTTGACTAGCTGGGAAAGCTCCTACAATGAGCAGTTCTTC
TRBJ1-1 - - TRBV6-6 CASRAPGPEAFF TGTGCCAGCAGAGCCCCAGGGCCTGAAGCTTTCTTT
TRBJ2-7 - TRBD1 TRBV13 CASSTRQGGSYEQYF TGTGCCAGCTCAACACGACAGGGGGGATCCTACGAGCAGTACTTC
TRBJ2-1 - TRBD1 TRBV4-1 CASSWTGNDEQFF TGCGCCAGCAGCTGGACAGGGAACGATGAGCAGTTCTTC
TRBJ1-5 - - TRBV2 CASSEGRGQPQHF TGTGCCAGCAGTGAAGGCAGAGGACAGCCCCAGCATTTT
TRBJ1-1 - TRBD1 TRBV18 CASSPPVGQGSTEAFF TGTGCCAGCTCACCACCGGTCGGACAGGGTAGCACTGAAGCTTTCTTT
TRBJ2-7 - TRBD1 TRBV3-1/TRBV3-2 CASSRSGTGGGEQYF TGTGCCAGCAGCCGCTCCGGGACAGGGGGCGGGGAGCAGTACTTC
TRBJ2-7 - - TRBV11-2 CASSFGASEQYF TGTGCCAGCAGCTTTGGGGCCTCCGAGCAGTACTTC
TRBJ2-7 few - TRBV5-4 CASSPGGYEQYF TGTGCCAGCAGCCCCGGGGGCTACGAGCAGTACTTC
TRBJ1-1 - - TRBV27 CASSSGAQANTEAFF TGTGCCAGCAGTTCCGGAGCGCAAGCAAACACTGAAGCTTTCTTT
TRBJ1-5 - TRBD1 TRBV7-9 CASSLSGGDQPQHF TGTGCCAGCAGCTTATCAGGGGGCGATCAGCCCCAGCATTTT
TRBJ2-7 - - TRBV14 CASSPTPPGTPVIDEQYF TGTGCCAGCAGCCCGACGCCCCCGGGGACTCCGGTTATTGACGAGCAGTACTTC
TRBJ1-2 - TRBD1 TRBV5-1 CASRRTGDDYGYTF TGCGCCAGCAGGAGGACAGGGGATGACTATGGCTACACCTTC
TRBJ1-2 - - TRBV27 CATAGHWGYTF TGTGCCACAGCAGGACACTGGGGCTACACCTTC
TRBJ2-7 - TRBD1 TRBV7-8 CASSFETGSYEQYF TGTGCCAGCAGCTTCGAGACAGGGTCCTACGAGCAGTACTTC
TRBJ2-2 - - TRBV2 CASSQDNSNTGELFF TGTGCCAGCAGCCAGGACAACTCGAACACCGGGGAGCTGTTTTTT
TRBJ2-5 - - TRBV4-2 CASSPNTETQYF TGTGCCAGCAGCCCCAACACGGAGACCCAGTACTTC
TRBJ1-5 - TRBD1 TRBV5-6 CASSLAGDRDGQPQHF TGTGCCAGCAGCTTGGCCGGGGACAGGGACGGACAGCCCCAGCATTTT
TRBJ1-2 - TRBD1 TRBV6-5 CASSYGTDYGYTF TGTGCCAGCAGTTACGGGACAGACTATGGCTACACCTTC
TRBJ2-3 - TRBD2 TRBV15 CATSRGSSGGEDTQYF TGTGCCACCAGCAGAGGCTCTAGCGGGGGTGAAGATACGCAGTATTTT
TRBJ1-3 - - TRBV2 CASSDRDRYTIYF TGTGCCAGCAGTGACAGGGATCGATACACCATATATTTT
TRBJ1-2 - TRBD1 TRBV5-4 CASSPTGQGSFGYTF TGTGCCAGCAGCCCCACGGGACAGGGTTCGTTTGGCTACACCTTC
TRBJ1-2 - TRBD1 TRBV28 CASTPPGQGYSSMVYTF TGTGCCAGCACCCCCCCGGGACAGGGATACTCTTCTATGGTCTACACCTTC
TRBJ1-2 - - TRBV5-4 CASSLVGRGYTF TGTGCCAGCAGCTTGGTGGGGAGAGGCTACACCTTC
TRBJ1-5 - - TRBV19 CASSINRDTNQPQHF TGTGCCAGTAGTATAAACAGGGATACCAATCAGCCCCAGCATTTT
TRBJ1-5 - - TRBV6-1 CASSEARNQPQHF TGTGCCAGCAGTGAAGCCCGTAATCAGCCCCAGCATTTT
TRBJ2-5 - TRBD2 TRBV6-5 CASRGGAEETQYF TGTGCCAGCAGGGGAGGGGCGGAAGAGACCCAGTACTTC
TRBJ1-4 - - TRBV30 CAWSVLGGSNEKLFF TGTGCCTGGAGTGTACTCGGGGGGTCTAATGAAAAACTGTTTTTT
TRBJ2-5 - TRBD2 TRBV27 CASSFTGGGGETQYF TGTGCCAGCAGTTTCACGGGGGGGGGTGGCGAGACCCAGTACTTC
TRBJ1-2 once - TRBV12-3/TRBV12-4 CASSLPGLSYTF TGTGCCAGCAGTTTGCCGGGACTTAGCTACACCTTC
TRBJ2-5 - TRBD2 TRBV5-1 CASSRLAGEKTQYF TGCGCCAGCAGCAGGCTAGCGGGGGAGAAGACCCAGTACTTC
TRBJ1-6 once - TRBV7-9 CASSRTTNSPLHF TGTGCCAGCAGCCGAACTACGAATTCACCCCTCCACTTT
TRBJ1-6 - TRBD1 TRBV11-1 CASSKDRGDSPLHF TGTGCCAGCAGCAAGGACAGGGGTGATTCACCCCTCCACTTT
TRBJ2-1 - - TRBV27 CASISTMGGYNEQFF TGTGCCAGCATTTCTACCATGGGGGGCTACAATGAGCAGTTCTTC
TRBJ1-2 - - TRBV2 CASSEAVQAGRYGYTF TGTGCCAGCAGTGAAGCTGTACAGGCGGGACGCTATGGCTACACCTTC
TRBJ2-7 - TRBD1 TRBV28 CASSSDRAYEQYF TGTGCCAGCAGTTCGGACAGGGCATACGAGCAGTACTTC
TRBJ2-2 - - TRBV11-2 CASSLGRVQGELFF TGTGCCAGCAGCTTAGGCAGGGTGCAGGGGGAGCTGTTTTTT
TRBJ1-1 - - TRBV3-1/TRBV3-2 CASSHQGRTLEAFF TGTGCCAGCAGCCATCAAGGGAGAACACTTGAAGCTTTCTTT
TRBJ2-7 - - TRBV3-1/TRBV3-2 CASSQAAGEIYEQYF TGTGCCAGCAGCCAGGCCGCTGGGGAGATTTACGAGCAGTACTTC
TRBJ1-5 - - TRBV28 CASRPQGWAPSNQPQHF TGTGCCAGCAGACCCCAGGGGTGGGCCCCTAGCAATCAGCCCCAGCATTTT